This TCR beta chain was retrieved from a study of cytomegalovirus exposure and HLA in healthy donors. Points from the study as a whole: Among TCR sequences, most were rare, though some public TCRs appeared in many donors.

Germline CDR1 reads SGHRS; CDR2 reads YFSETQ. The CDR3 consists of 14 residues. V gave up 4 bases and J gave up 5 bases, with 16 bases separating them. The PCR employed 60 Vbeta primers together with 13 Jbeta primers. Produced via immunoSEQ multiplex PCR; TCRdb's table is partial and in-frame only. The sample lists roughly 130,000 clones, 50% to 75% occurring once. Remarks on this clone: The antigen is undetermined.

Sample: PBMCs. The clonotype comes from a woman in her thirties or forties in good health and CMV-seropositive. V is TRBV5-1 and J is TRBJ2-7, with D maybe TRBD1 (6 bases). CDR3 sequence: CASSPRTAPHEQYF. The DNA of the CDR3 is TGCGCCAGCAGCCCTCGGACAGCTCCCCACGAGCAGTACTTC.